These 25 T cell receptor beta chains share one sample of origin, sequenced in a study of blood T cells in healthy people across ages. Together with a sample-barcoded 5' primer, a J-beta primer mix was included in a second PCR lasting about 6 to 11 cycles. TCRdb re-derived calls from the 5' RACE reads in MiXCR, one entry per CDR3 protein. The sample comprises some 1.6 million distinct CDR3 sequences, about 31% of which are singletons, and around 10% rests with the top ten. Sample: blood. The receptors here all came from a woman in her twenties or thirties in good health.

This clonotype was detected once. The chain recombines TRBV3-1 with TRBJ2-5, with D perhaps matching TRBD2 (5 bases). The V gene lost 5 bases and the J gene lost 7 bases, with 20 bases spanning the gap. CDR3 size: 15 residues. Germline CDR1 and CDR2: LGHDT and YNNKEL (reference sequence). CDR3 DNA sequence: TGTGCCAGCAGCGGGCGAGGACTCCACCGGGGGACCCAGTACTTC. It encodes CASSGRGLHRGTQYF.

This clonotype occurred a few times. The V gene is TRBV24-1, the J gene TRBJ2-7; 10 positions match TRBD1. CDR1 and CDR2 from the germline V gene are KGHDR and SFDVKD. The ends lost 1 base at V and 0 bases at J; junction bases unmatched: 5. The CDR3 sequence is 17 residues long. CDR3 DNA sequence: TGTGCCACCAGTGATTTCGCGGGACAGGGGTCCTCCTACGAGCAGTACTTC. Protein product: CATSDFAGQGSSYEQYF.

This clonotype was detected a few times. The chain carries TRBV7-9 and TRBJ2-3; D possibly corresponds to TRBD1 (6 bases). Germline CDR1 reads SEHNR; CDR2 reads FQNEAQ (reference sequence). V dropped 5 bases and J dropped 4 bases, with 22 bases sitting between them. The CDR3 totals 17 residues. The CDR3 reads CASSGRGGSIGADTQYF. Here the CDR3 DNA reads TGTGCCAGCAGCGGGAGAGGGGGATCCATAGGCGCAGATACGCAGTATTTT.

This clonotype was counted ten times or more. The chain recombines TRBV29-1 with TRBJ2-7; the D is unclear. Between the trimmed V and J ends, which lost 0 bases and 2 bases, there was a span of 17 bases. The CDR3 covers 16 residues. The germline V gene encodes CDR1 SQVTM and CDR2 ANQGSEA. The CDR3 loop is CSVEDPDGQGTYEQYF. CDR3 DNA: TGCAGCGTTGAAGACCCGGACGGCCAAGGTACCTACGAGCAGTACTTC.

This clonotype came up many times. V is TRBV29-1 and J is TRBJ2-1, with 9 bases aligning to TRBD2. The V gene end was trimmed by 1 base and the J gene end by 5 bases; junction bases not matched to a gene: 6. This CDR3 is built from 15 residues. In germline, CDR1 is SQVTM, CDR2 ANQGSEA. CDR3 nucleotide sequence: TGCAGCGTTGAAGCCGCCTGGACTAGCGACAATGAGCAGTTCTTC. Translation: CSVEAAWTSDNEQFF.

V usage is TRBV9 and J usage is TRBJ2-7; D is unresolved. The CDR3 consists of 14 residues. V was shortened by 3 bases and J by 9 bases, with 19 bases between the two germline ends. The V gene's germline CDR1 is SGDLS and CDR2 YYNGEE. CDR3 region: CASSAPSGEARQYF. The CDR3 nucleotides read TGTGCCAGCAGCGCCCCCTCCGGCGAAGCGCGGCAGTACTTC.

This clonotype occurred a few times. The chain has TRBV18 and TRBJ2-7; possibly TRBD1 for D (5 bases). The length of the CDR3 is 13 residues. Germline V gene data show CDR1 as KGHSH and CDR2 as LQKENI. V was pared by 4 bases and J by 5 bases, with 12 bases between. The CDR3 DNA is TGTGCCAGCTCACGTCAGGGTTCCCACGAGCAGTACTTC. Protein product: CASSRQGSHEQYF.

The table lists this clonotype with a few counts. V and J are TRBV28 and TRBJ1-5; D ambiguous. The CDR3 totals 15 residues. Germline-derived CDR1 and CDR2 are MDHEN and SYDVKM. Between the trimmed V and J ends, which lost 5 bases and 0 bases, there was a span of 11 bases. CDR3 DNA sequence: TGTGCCAGCAGTACTTATAGGCTTAGCAATCAGCCCCAGCATTTT. Its protein is CASSTYRLSNQPQHF.

The sample holds many counts of this clonotype. The V call is TRBV29-1, the J call TRBJ2-3; 11 nucleotides line up with TRBD2. Trimming cost V 6 bases and J 5 bases; bases outside gene matches: 13. CDR3 length: 16 amino acids. Germline-derived CDR1 and CDR2 are SQVTM and ANQGSEA. The chain's CDR3 is CSVGGLAELWGDTQYF. The CDR3 region has the DNA TGCAGCGTCGGGGGACTAGCGGAATTATGGGGAGATACGCAGTATTTT.

In this sample, this clonotype turned up a few times. V and J are TRBV27 and TRBJ1-2, with 8 bases fitting TRBD1. The germline V gene has CDR1 MNHEY and CDR2 SMNVEV (reference sequence). The CDR3 consists of 16 residues. V was pared by 4 bases and J by 4 bases, with 11 bases of the junction left unmatched. The CDR3 DNA is TGTGCCAGCAGTTATGGGGGAATCACAGGGGGCTATGGCTACACCTTC. Translated, it gives CASSYGGITGGYGYTF.

This clonotype was counted ten times or more. This chain links TRBV7-2 with TRBJ2-3, with 7 bases fitting TRBD2. With 4 bases clipped from V and 4 bases from J, the junction kept 23 bases outside the gene matches. The germline V gene has CDR1 SGHTA and CDR2 FQGNSA. The CDR3 contains 20 residues. The CDR3 DNA is TGTGCCAGCAGCTCCCCTTCCCCCCCAGCGGAGACTGGGGGGGCAGATACGCAGTATTTT. As protein: CASSSPSPPAETGGADTQYF. The whole variable domain, remainder taken from reference TRBV7-2 and TRBJ2-3, is GAGVSQSPSNKVTEKGKDVELRCDPISGHTALYWYRQSLGQGLEFLIYFQGNSAPDKSGLPSDRFSAERTGGSVSTLTIQRTQQEDSAVYLCASSSPSPPAETGGADTQYFGPGTRLTVL.

The chain has TRBV6-2 or TRBV6-3 and TRBJ1-2; D is ambiguous. V lost 3 bases and J 8 bases, leaving 10 bases between the germline ends. Germline lookup yields CDR1 MNHEY and CDR2 SVGEGT. The CDR3 spans 12 residues. CDR3 protein: CASSYSSEGYTF. CDR3 DNA sequence: TGTGCCAGCAGTTATTCATCGGAAGGCTACACCTTC.

This clonotype was counted a single time. The V and J genes are TRBV11-2 and TRBJ1-4; tentative D call: TRBD1 (5 bases). Looked up from germline, CDR1 is SGHAT and CDR2 is FQNNGV. V shed 5 bases and J shed 8 bases, with 18 bases lying between them. The CDR3 is made up of 15 amino acids. The CDR3 spells CASSQIGLGEEKLFF. As DNA, the CDR3 is TGTGCCAGCAGCCAGATCGGCCTGGGGGAGGAAAAACTGTTTTTT.

This clonotype turned up a few times. The rearrangement links TRBV29-1 to TRBJ1-1, with TRBD1 matching over 7 bases. Germline assignment: CDR1 SQVTM and CDR2 ANQGSEA. The CDR3 length is 16 residues. With 5 bases clipped from V and 1 base from J, the junction kept 13 bases outside the gene matches. CDR3: CSVHRGAGGTNTEAFF. The DNA for the CDR3 is TGCAGCGTTCACAGGGGTGCGGGAGGGACGAACACTGAAGCTTTCTTT. Complete variable domain (other parts from reference TRBV29-1 and TRBJ1-1): SAVISQKPSRDICQRGTSLTIQCQVDSQVTMMFWYRQQPGQSLTLIATANQGSEATYESGFVIDKFPISRPNLTFSTLTVSNMSPEDSSIYLCSVHRGAGGTNTEAFFGQGTRLTVV.

This chain connects TRBV5-1 to TRBJ2-3; 7 nucleotides line up with TRBD2. The germline V gene has CDR1 SGHRS and CDR2 YFSETQ. The CDR3 is made up of 17 amino acids. J lost 1 base, V lost 4 bases, and 12 bases had no gene match. The CDR3 loop reads CASSPVPLATGTDTQYF. CDR3 bases: TGCGCCAGCAGCCCCGTTCCACTAGCGACCGGCACAGATACGCAGTATTTT.

As for this clonotype: This may be a read error, as it is one base from a much larger clone. The V gene is TRBV4-1, the J gene TRBJ2-5; 11 nucleotides line up with TRBD2. There are 16 residues in the CDR3. The germline V gene has CDR1 MGHRA and CDR2 YSYEKL. The DNA of the CDR3 is TGCGCCAGCAACCAAGAACTACTAGCGGGAGTAGAGACCCAGTACTTC. Its translation: CASNQELLAGVETQYF.

This clonotype was observed a single time. A read error may produce the germline difference seen at one junction end. The chain employs TRBV15 and TRBJ2-7, with D possibly being TRBD1 (6 bases). The CDR3 totals 14 residues. Germline CDR1 and CDR2: LNHNV and YYDKDF (reference sequence). The CDR3 sequence: CVTSGRGYGYEQYF. In DNA form, the CDR3 reads TGTGTCACCAGCGGCAGGGGATACGGCTACGAGCAGTACTTC.

Only a few counts were recorded for this clonotype. The chain couples TRBV21-1 to TRBJ2-7; the listed D gene, TRBD1, was not tested against the DNA. TRBV21-1 is annotated as a pseudogene. CDR3 length equals 15 residues. Written as DNA, the CDR3 is TGTGCCAGCAGCCCCCTTCGGGACAGATCCTACGAGCAGTACTTC. Its protein is CASSPLRDRSYEQYF.

The genes are TRBV11-2 and TRBJ2-1, with a tentative D call TRBD1 (6 bases). The germline V and J ends were trimmed by 2 bases and 2 bases, with 10 bases remaining between them. The CDR3 sequence is 15 residues long. In germline, CDR1 is SGHAT, CDR2 FQNNGV. CDR3 sequence reads: CASSLPRGPYNEQFF. As DNA, the CDR3 is TGTGCCAGCAGCTTACCCAGGGGCCCCTACAATGAGCAGTTCTTC.

The genes are TRBV5-1 and TRBJ1-2; D is ambiguous. Trimming cost V 7 bases and J 4 bases, with 11 bases left between them. This CDR3 has 12 amino acids. Germline V gene sequence: CDR1 SGHRS, CDR2 YFSETQ. In nucleotides, the CDR3 is TGCGCCAGCTACAGTCAGATCTATGGCTACACCTTC. This encodes CASYSQIYGYTF.

The rearrangement links TRBV7-8 to TRBJ1-2, with D tentatively TRBD1 (6 bases). The V and J ends lost 4 bases and 4 bases respectively, with 16 bases between them. Germline CDR1 and CDR2: SGHVS and FQNEAQ. This CDR3 contains 15 residues. Here the CDR3 reads CASSSREGGSYGYTF. CDR3 DNA sequence: TGTGCCAGCAGCTCTAGAGAGGGGGGCTCCTATGGCTACACCTTC.

The genes are TRBV20-1 and TRBJ1-1, with D perhaps TRBD1 (5 bases). The CDR3 spans 13 residues. Trimming removed 2 bases from V and 11 bases from J, with 18 bases in between. The V gene's germline CDR1 is DFQATT and CDR2 SNEGSKA (reference sequence). The CDR3 loop reads CSARPLGSGWAFF. In DNA form, the CDR3 reads TGCAGTGCTAGACCCCTCGGGTCAGGGTGGGCTTTCTTT.

The chain is built from TRBV20-1 and TRBJ1-2, with D hard to call. The length of the CDR3 is 12 residues. V was pared by 0 bases and J by 6 bases, with 8 bases between. Germline CDR1 DFQATT, CDR2 SNEGSKA (reference sequence). DNA for the CDR3: TGCAGTGCTAGAGATCCCCCGCATGGCTACACCTTC. Translated: CSARDPPHGYTF.

There are many counts of this clonotype. V usage is TRBV9 and J usage is TRBJ1-5; no reliable D call. The CDR3 loop spans 15 amino acids. Germline CDR1 and CDR2: SGDLS and YYNGEE. Trimming cost V 4 bases and J 2 bases, with 13 bases left between them. In DNA, the CDR3 is TGTGCCAGCAGCCCGGGAGGGTCGGGCAATCAGCCCCAGCATTTT. Translated, it gives CASSPGGSGNQPQHF.

In its sample, this clonotype was seen once. CDR3 bases: TGTGCCAGCAGGCCTCGTACTAGCGGGAGAAAAACAGATACGCAGTATTTT. It encodes CASRPRTSGRKTDTQYF. The chain has TRBV27 and TRBJ2-3; TRBD2 agrees at 11 bases. The CDR3 loop spans 17 amino acids. Germline trimming cut 6 bases from V and 3 bases from J; bases unmatched to any gene: 11. Per the germline V gene, CDR1 is MNHEY and CDR2 is SMNVEV (reference sequence).